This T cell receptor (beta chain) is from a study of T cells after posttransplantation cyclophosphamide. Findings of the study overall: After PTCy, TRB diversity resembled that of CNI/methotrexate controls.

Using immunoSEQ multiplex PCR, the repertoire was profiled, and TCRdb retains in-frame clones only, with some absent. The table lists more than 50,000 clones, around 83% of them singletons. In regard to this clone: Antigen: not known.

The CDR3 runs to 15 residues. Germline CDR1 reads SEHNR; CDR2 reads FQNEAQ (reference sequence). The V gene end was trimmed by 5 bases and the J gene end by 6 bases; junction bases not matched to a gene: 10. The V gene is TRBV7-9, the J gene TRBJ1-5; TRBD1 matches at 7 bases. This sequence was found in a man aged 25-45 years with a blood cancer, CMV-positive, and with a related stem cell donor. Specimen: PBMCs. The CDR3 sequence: CASSPTTGRRQPQHF. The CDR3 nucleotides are TGTGCCAGCAGCCCGACGACAGGGCGACGTCAGCCCCAGCATTTT.